The clone carrying this TCR beta chain has a count of ten or more. Its cognate antigen is unknown. TCRdb called the reads again in MiXCR, with one record for every CDR3 protein. The data contain some 500,000 distinct CDR3 sequences, approximately 40% of them singletons. This specimen comes from a study of T cell repertoires in cytomegalovirus infection. The material sequenced was cultured PBMCs, taken from culture after CMV antigen stimulation. The origin of this receptor is a human donor in good health (CMV status not recorded). Some clones in this sample may be carry-over from other donors' samples.

The CDR3 bases are TGTGCCAGCAGCTTACGGGGGGAGAGCAATCAGCCCCAGCATTTT. Translated: CASSLRGESNQPQHF. J is TRBJ1-5 and V is TRBV7-2; possible D gene TRBD1, 5 bases. The germline V and J ends were trimmed by 2 bases and 1 base, with 9 bases remaining between them. This CDR3 has 15 residues. Germline V gene data show CDR1 as SGHTA and CDR2 as FQGNSA.